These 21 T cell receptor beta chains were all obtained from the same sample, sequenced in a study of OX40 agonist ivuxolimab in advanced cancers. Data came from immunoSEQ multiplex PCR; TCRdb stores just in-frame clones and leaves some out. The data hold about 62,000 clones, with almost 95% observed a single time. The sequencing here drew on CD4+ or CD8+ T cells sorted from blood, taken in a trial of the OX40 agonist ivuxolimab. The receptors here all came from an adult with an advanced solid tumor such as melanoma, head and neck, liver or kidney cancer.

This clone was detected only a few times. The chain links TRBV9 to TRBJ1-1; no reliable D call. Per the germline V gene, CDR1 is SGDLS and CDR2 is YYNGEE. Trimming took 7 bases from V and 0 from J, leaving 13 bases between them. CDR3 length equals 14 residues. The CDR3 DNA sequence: TGTGCCAGCGCGCCAGAGGCTCTGAACACTGAAGCTTTCTTT. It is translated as CASAPEALNTEAFF. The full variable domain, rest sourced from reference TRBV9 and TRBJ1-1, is DSGVTQTPKHLITATGQRVTLRCSPRSGDLSVYWYQQSLDQGLQFLIQYYNGEERAKGNILERFSAQQFPDLHSELNLSSLELGDSALYFCASAPEALNTEAFFGQGTRLTVV.

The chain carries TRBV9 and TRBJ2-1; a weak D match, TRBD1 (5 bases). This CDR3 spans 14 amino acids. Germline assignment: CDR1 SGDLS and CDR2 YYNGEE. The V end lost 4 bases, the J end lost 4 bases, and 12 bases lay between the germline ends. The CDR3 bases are TGTGCCAGCAGCCCAGGACATAATTACAATGAGCAGTTCTTC. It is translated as CASSPGHNYNEQFF.

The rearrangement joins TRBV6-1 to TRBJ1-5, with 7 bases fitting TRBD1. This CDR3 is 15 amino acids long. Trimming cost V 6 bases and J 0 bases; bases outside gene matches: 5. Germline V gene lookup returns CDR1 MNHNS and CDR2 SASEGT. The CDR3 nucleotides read TGTGCCAGCAGGGGGGACAGCTATAGCAATCAGCCCCAGCATTTT. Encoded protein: CASRGDSYSNQPQHF.

The CDR3 spells CASSTPTGLAEAFF. The CDR3 region has the DNA TGTGCCAGCAGTACACCGACAGGGTTGGCTGAAGCTTTCTTT. The chain carries TRBV27 and TRBJ1-1; 7 bases agree with TRBD1. The J segment lost 6 bases and the V segment lost 5 bases, leaving 9 bases of the junction unmatched. Germline assignment: CDR1 MNHEY and CDR2 SMNVEV (reference sequence). The CDR3 is made up of 14 amino acids.

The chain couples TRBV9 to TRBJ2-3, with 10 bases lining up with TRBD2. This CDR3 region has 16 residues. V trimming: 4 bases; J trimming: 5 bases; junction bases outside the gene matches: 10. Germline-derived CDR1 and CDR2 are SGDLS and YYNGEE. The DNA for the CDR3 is TGTGCCAGCAGCCCCGGGACTAGCGAAAGGGTAGATACGCAGTATTTT. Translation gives CASSPGTSERVDTQYF.

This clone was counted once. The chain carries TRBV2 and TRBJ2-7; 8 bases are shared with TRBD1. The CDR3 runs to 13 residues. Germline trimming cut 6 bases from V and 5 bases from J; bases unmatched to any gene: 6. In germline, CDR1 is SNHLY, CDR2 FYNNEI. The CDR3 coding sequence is TGTGCCAGCAGACCGACAGGGGAGAACGAGCAGTACTTC. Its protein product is CASRPTGENEQYF. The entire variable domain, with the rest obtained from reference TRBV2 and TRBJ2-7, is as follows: EPEVTQTPSHQVTQMGQEVILRCVPISNHLYFYWYRQILGQKVEFLVSFYNNEISEKSEIFDDQFSVERPDGSNFTLKIRSTKLEDSAMYFCASRPTGENEQYFGPGTRLTVT.

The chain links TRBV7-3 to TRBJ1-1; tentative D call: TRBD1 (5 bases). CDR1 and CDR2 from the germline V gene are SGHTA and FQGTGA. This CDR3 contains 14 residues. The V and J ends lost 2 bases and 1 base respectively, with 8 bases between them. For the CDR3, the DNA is TGTGCCAGCAGCTTATCGGGGGAGAACACTGAAGCTTTCTTT. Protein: CASSLSGENTEAFF.

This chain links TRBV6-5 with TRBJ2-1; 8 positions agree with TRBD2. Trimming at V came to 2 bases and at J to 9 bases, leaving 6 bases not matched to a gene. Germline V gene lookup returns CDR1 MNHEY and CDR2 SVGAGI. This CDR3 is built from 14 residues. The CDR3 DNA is TGTGCCAGCAGTTACGGCGCGGGAGGCAGTGAGCAGTTCTTC. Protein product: CASSYGAGGSEQFF.

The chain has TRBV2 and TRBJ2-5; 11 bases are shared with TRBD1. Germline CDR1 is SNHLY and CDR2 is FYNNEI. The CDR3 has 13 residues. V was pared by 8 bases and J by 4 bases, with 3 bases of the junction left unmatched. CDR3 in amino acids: CASWDRGAETQYF. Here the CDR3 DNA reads TGTGCCAGCTGGGACAGGGGGGCAGAGACCCAGTACTTC. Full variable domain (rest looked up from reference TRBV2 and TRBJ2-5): EPEVTQTPSHQVTQMGQEVILRCVPISNHLYFYWYRQILGQKVEFLVSFYNNEISEKSEIFDDQFSVERPDGSNFTLKIRSTKLEDSAMYFCASWDRGAETQYFGPGTRLLVL.

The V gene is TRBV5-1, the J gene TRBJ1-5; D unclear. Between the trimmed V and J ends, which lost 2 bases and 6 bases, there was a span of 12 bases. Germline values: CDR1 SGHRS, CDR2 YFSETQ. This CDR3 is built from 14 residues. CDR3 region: CASSFGEMGQPQHF. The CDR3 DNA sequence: TGCGCCAGCAGCTTCGGAGAGATGGGTCAGCCCCAGCATTTT.

This CDR3 is CASSIVQDPWGYTF. CDR3 sequence (DNA): TGTGCCAGTAGTATAGTCCAGGACCCGTGGGGCTACACCTTC. The chain joins TRBV19 to TRBJ1-2, with D hard to call. This CDR3 has 14 residues. Germline V gives CDR1 LNHDA, CDR2 SQIVND (reference sequence). Deletions cut 1 base from V and 8 bases from J, with 14 bases between.

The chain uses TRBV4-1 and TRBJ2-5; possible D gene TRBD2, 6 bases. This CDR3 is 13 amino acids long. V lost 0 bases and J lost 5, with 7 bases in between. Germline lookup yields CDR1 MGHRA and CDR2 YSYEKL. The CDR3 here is CASSQDGGETQYF. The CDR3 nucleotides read TGCGCCAGCAGCCAAGATGGGGGGGAGACCCAGTACTTC.

CDR3 coding DNA: TGTGCCAGCAGTTCCCGACAGGGGGCGAACTATGGCTACACCTTC. This codes for CASSSRQGANYGYTF. V gene TRBV27 combines with J gene TRBJ1-2; the match to TRBD1 covers 10 bases. With V trimmed by 4 bases and J by 2 bases, 4 bases remained unmatched. From germline, CDR1 is MNHEY and CDR2 SMNVEV (reference sequence). This CDR3 has 15 residues.

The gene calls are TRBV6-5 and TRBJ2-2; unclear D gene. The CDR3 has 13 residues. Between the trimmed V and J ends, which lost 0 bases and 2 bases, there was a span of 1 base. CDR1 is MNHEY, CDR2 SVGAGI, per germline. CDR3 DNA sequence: TGTGCCAGCAGTTACTCTAACACCGGGGAGCTGTTTTTT. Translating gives CASSYSNTGELFF.

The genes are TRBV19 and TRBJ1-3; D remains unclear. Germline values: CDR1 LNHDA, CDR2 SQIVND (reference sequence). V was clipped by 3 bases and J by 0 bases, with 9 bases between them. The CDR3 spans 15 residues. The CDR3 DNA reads TGTGCCAGTAGTATCGGCCTGATCTCTGGAAACACCATATATTTT. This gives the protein CASSIGLISGNTIYF.

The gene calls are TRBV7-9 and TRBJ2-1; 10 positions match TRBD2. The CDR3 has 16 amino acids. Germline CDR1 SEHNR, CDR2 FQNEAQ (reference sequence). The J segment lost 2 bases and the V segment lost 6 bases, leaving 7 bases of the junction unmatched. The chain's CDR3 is CASSRVTSGAYNEQFF. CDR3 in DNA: TGTGCCAGCAGTCGAGTTACTAGCGGGGCCTACAATGAGCAGTTCTTC.

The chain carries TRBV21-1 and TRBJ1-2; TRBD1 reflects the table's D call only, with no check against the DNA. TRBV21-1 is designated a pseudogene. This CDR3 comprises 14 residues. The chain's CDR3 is CASSKAKGPSGYTF. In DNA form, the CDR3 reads TGTGCCAGCAGCAAAGCGAAGGGGCCCTCTGGCTACACCTTC.

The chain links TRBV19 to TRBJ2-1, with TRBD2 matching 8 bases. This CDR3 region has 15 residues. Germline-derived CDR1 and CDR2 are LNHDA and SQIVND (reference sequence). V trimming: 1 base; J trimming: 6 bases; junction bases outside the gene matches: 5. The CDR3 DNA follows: TGTGCCAGTAGTATAGTTGGACTAGCAGGCAATGAGCAGTTCTTC. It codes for CASSIVGLAGNEQFF.

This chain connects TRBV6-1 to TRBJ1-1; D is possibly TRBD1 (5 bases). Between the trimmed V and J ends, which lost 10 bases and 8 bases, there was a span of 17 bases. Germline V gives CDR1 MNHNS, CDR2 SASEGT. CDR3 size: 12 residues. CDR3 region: CATGWGGMEAFF. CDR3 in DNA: TGTGCCACCGGATGGGGGGGTATGGAAGCTTTCTTT.

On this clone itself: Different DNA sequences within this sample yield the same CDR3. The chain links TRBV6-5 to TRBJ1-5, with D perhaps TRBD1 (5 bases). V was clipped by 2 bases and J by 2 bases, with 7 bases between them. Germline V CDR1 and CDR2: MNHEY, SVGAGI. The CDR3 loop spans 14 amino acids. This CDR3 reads CASSYRGGNQPQHF. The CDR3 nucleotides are TGTGCCAGCAGTTACAGAGGGGGCAATCAGCCCCAGCATTTT.

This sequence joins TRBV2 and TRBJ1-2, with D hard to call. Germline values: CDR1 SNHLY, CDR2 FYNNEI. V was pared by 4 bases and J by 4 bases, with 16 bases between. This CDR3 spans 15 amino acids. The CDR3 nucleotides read TGTGCCAGCAGTGTGTCGGCAGCCCAACCCTATGGCTACACCTTC. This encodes CASSVSAAQPYGYTF.